This TCR beta chain was observed in a study of pediatric ulcerative colitis. Points on this clone: Its antigen remains unidentified.

This was a survey-level run. TCRdb's copy holds only in-frame clones and misses some; the assay was immunoSEQ multiplex PCR. The sample holds about 64,000 clones, 77% seen once. Study findings and constraints: A couple of rectal CDR3 clonotypes occurred in all ulcerative colitis patients.

CDR3 length: 13 amino acids. Deletions cut 1 base from V and 9 bases from J, with 7 bases between. Per the germline V gene, CDR1 is SEHNR and CDR2 is FQNEAQ (reference sequence). At colonoscopy, a blood sample was also collected. V usage is TRBV7-9 and J usage is TRBJ1-6; no reliable D call. The clonotype comes from a boy aged 5-17 years with moderate ulcerative colitis. The sequenced sample was blood. CDR3 in amino acids: CASSLGEGSPLHF. Here the CDR3 DNA reads TGTGCCAGCAGCTTAGGTGAAGGTTCACCCCTCCACTTT.